Presented here are 24 T cell receptor beta chains from one specimen sequenced in a study of blood T cell repertoires in COVID-19. The data were produced by immunoSEQ multiplex PCR, yet TCRdb's version contains in-frame clones alone and is incomplete. The sample holds about 140,000 clones; about 80% are singletons and the top ten take roughly 1.6%. The sample was peripheral blood. The receptor source for this set is a human donor in a cohort sampled during active COVID-19.

This clone was detected only once. J is TRBJ2-5 and V is TRBV5-1; TRBD2 agrees at 10 bases. Germline trimming cut 0 bases from V and 3 bases from J; bases unmatched to any gene: 2. The germline CDR1 and CDR2 sequences are SGHRS and YFSETQ. The CDR3 runs 15 residues. CDR3: CASSLVAGGKETQYF. The CDR3 DNA follows: TGCGCCAGCAGCTTGGTAGCGGGAGGTAAAGAGACCCAGTACTTC.

In the case of this clone: One end of the junction is discordant with germline, which a read error may explain. V gene TRBV4-2 combines with J gene TRBJ2-2, with TRBD2 identical over 10 bases. CDR1 and CDR2 (germline): LGHNA, YNFKEQ. The length of the CDR3 is 19 residues. Written as DNA, the CDR3 is TGTGCCAGCAGCAAAGAGGGGGGTCTGCCTAGCGGGAGTCCCGGGGAGCTGTTTTTT. It is translated as CASSKEGGLPSGSPGELFF.

The rearrangement links TRBV20-1 to TRBJ1-3; D is unclear. Germline loops: CDR1 DFQATT, CDR2 SNEGSKA (reference sequence). This CDR3 comprises 15 residues. V lost 3 bases and J lost 0, with 12 bases in between. This CDR3 reads CSASASRPSGNTIYF. The CDR3 DNA is TGCAGTGCTAGTGCCTCCCGTCCCTCTGGAAACACCATATATTTT.

The chain combines TRBV6-2 or TRBV6-3 with TRBJ2-5, with TRBD1 identical over 8 bases. The CDR3 is 16 residues long. J gave up 5 bases and V 4 bases, and 12 bases lay outside the gene matches. Germline V gene data show CDR1 as MNHEY and CDR2 as SVGEGT. The CDR3 protein is CASSFKPRGQDETQYF. In DNA form, the CDR3 reads TGTGCCAGCAGTTTCAAACCCAGGGGGCAGGATGAGACCCAGTACTTC.

The rearrangement links TRBV12-3 or TRBV12-4 to TRBJ1-6; D is uncertain. Between the trimmed V and J ends, which lost 7 bases and 8 bases, there was a span of 12 bases. This CDR3 is 13 amino acids long. The CDR3 DNA reads TGTGCCAGCAAACGGTCAATGGATTCACCCCTCCACTTT. It encodes CASKRSMDSPLHF.

V gene TRBV3-1 (or the pseudogene TRBV3-2) combines with J gene TRBJ2-5; 8 nucleotides line up with TRBD2. V lost 1 base and J lost 2; bases outside the gene matches: 0. CDR3 length: 14 residues. The germline V gene encodes CDR1 LGHDT and CDR2 YNNKEL (reference sequence). The CDR3 spells CASSQAGGQETQYF. The CDR3 DNA is TGTGCCAGCAGCCAAGCGGGAGGGCAAGAGACCCAGTACTTC.

The chain joins TRBV11-2 to TRBJ2-3, with 12 bases fitting TRBD2. Germline CDR1 reads SGHAT; CDR2 reads FQNNGV. J lost 6 bases, V lost 4 bases, and 11 bases had no gene match. CDR3 length: 17 residues. The CDR3 loop is CASSSERLAGDRDTQYF. The DNA for the CDR3 is TGTGCCAGCAGCTCCGAGAGACTAGCGGGAGACCGTGATACGCAGTATTTT.

The gene calls are TRBV5-8 and TRBJ1-1; weak D call: TRBD1 (6 bases). Germline V gives CDR1 SGHTS, CDR2 YDEGEE. CDR3 length: 14 residues. The V and J ends lost 0 bases and 5 bases respectively, with 11 bases between them. The CDR3 DNA is TGTGCCAGCAGCTTGGTGCAGGGGTGGACTGAAGCTTTCTTT. It encodes CASSLVQGWTEAFF. Full variable domain (missing parts from reference TRBV5-8 and TRBJ1-1): EAGVTQSPTHLIKTRGQQATLRCSPISGHTSVYWYQQALGLGLQFLLWYDEGEERNRGNFPPRFSGRQFPNYSSELNVNALELEDSALYLCASSLVQGWTEAFFGQGTRLTVV.

Remarks on this clone: The same CDR3 also results from other DNA sequences found in this sample. The gene calls are TRBV5-1 and TRBJ2-7; TRBD1 aligns across 9 bases. This CDR3 has 14 residues. Germline V gene data show CDR1 as SGHRS and CDR2 as YFSETQ. V shed 4 bases, J shed 2 bases, and the junction held 4 bases outside the gene matches. This CDR3 reads CASSGGQGPYEQYF. For the CDR3, the DNA is TGCGCCAGCAGCGGGGGACAGGGACCCTACGAGCAGTACTTC.

The V gene is TRBV11-2, the J gene TRBJ2-1, with 11 bases that match TRBD2. The CDR3 sequence is 15 residues long. V trimming: 5 bases; J trimming: 5 bases; junction bases outside the gene matches: 5. Germline lookup yields CDR1 SGHAT and CDR2 FQNNGV. This CDR3 is CASSATSGGNNEQFF. In DNA form, the CDR3 reads TGTGCCAGCAGCGCAACTAGCGGGGGCAACAATGAGCAGTTCTTC.

This clone was recorded once. The chain recombines TRBV6-2 or TRBV6-3 with TRBJ2-7; 13 nucleotides match TRBD2. Germline values: CDR1 MNHEY, CDR2 SVGEGT. Trimming removed 4 bases from V and 3 bases from J; junction bases left unmatched: 3. The CDR3 consists of 15 residues. CDR3 loop: CASSLLAGGYYEQYF. CDR3 bases: TGTGCCAGCAGTTTACTAGCGGGAGGGTACTACGAGCAGTACTTC.

The chain has TRBV3-1 (or the pseudogene TRBV3-2) and TRBJ2-5, with a weak D call TRBD2 (6 bases). The V end lost 0 bases, the J end lost 11 bases, and 22 bases lay between the germline ends. CDR3 length: 16 residues. Germline V gene sequence: CDR1 LGHDT, CDR2 YNNKEL (reference sequence). CDR3 coding DNA: TGTGCCAGCAGCCAAGAACTCGGGACCTCAGCGGGCGTTCAGTACTTC. Its translation is CASSQELGTSAGVQYF.

The chain has TRBV28 and TRBJ2-5, with 14 positions matching TRBD2. J was trimmed by 4 bases and V by 5 bases; bases with no gene match: 0. CDR1 MDHEN and CDR2 SYDVKM come from the germline V gene. The length of the CDR3 is 14 residues. The CDR3 is CASSGLAGGETQYF. The CDR3 DNA reads as TGTGCCAGCAGTGGACTAGCGGGGGGAGAGACCCAGTACTTC.

The rearrangement links TRBV5-4 to TRBJ2-1, with 11 bases aligning to TRBD2. Germline V gene sequence: CDR1 SGHNT, CDR2 YYREEE (reference sequence). The CDR3 is 20 amino acids. J was trimmed by 2 bases and V by 5 bases; bases with no gene match: 18. CDR3 bases: TGTGCCAGCAGATCCACTAGCGGGAGTTCAACATCTCTGGCCTACAATGAGCAGTTCTTC. It codes for CASRSTSGSSTSLAYNEQFF.

V gene TRBV28 combines with J gene TRBJ1-5; no firm D call. Germline CDR1 and CDR2: MDHEN and SYDVKM. The V gene lost 4 bases and the J gene lost 3 bases, with 13 bases spanning the gap. CDR3 length: 15 amino acids. The CDR3, as DNA: TGTGCCAGCAGTTCCGCGGCGGGGAACAATCAGCCCCAGCATTTT. As protein: CASSSAAGNNQPQHF.

V and J are TRBV7-2 and TRBJ2-7, with 8 bases aligning to TRBD2. Trimming took 0 bases from V and 1 from J; bases not matched to a gene: 5. The CDR3 runs to 16 residues. Germline CDR1 SGHTA, CDR2 FQGNSA. Here the CDR3 reads CASSLAGTSWSYEQYF. The CDR3 DNA is TGTGCCAGCAGCTTAGCCGGGACTAGTTGGTCCTACGAGCAGTACTTC.

This chain's CDR3 is CASSRTTGFDTQYF. CDR3 coding DNA: TGTGCCAGCTCACGTACGACAGGGTTCGATACGCAGTATTTT. V gene TRBV18 combines with J gene TRBJ2-3, with 7 nucleotides matching TRBD1. The CDR3 is made up of 14 amino acids. CDR1 is KGHSH and CDR2 is LQKENI in the germline V gene. Trimming removed 4 bases from V and 6 bases from J; junction bases left unmatched: 7.

DNA of the CDR3: TGTGCCATCAAAGCGTCAGACCAGACCTCCGTCTACGAGCAGTACTTC. Its protein product is CAIKASDQTSVYEQYF. The chain is built from TRBV10-3 and TRBJ2-7; D gene ambiguous. Germline V gene lookup returns CDR1 ENHRY and CDR2 SYGVKD. V was clipped by 7 bases and J by 3 bases, with 22 bases between them. The CDR3 sequence is 16 residues long.

The V and J genes are TRBV2 and TRBJ2-1; 11 bases fit TRBD2. V was pared by 8 bases and J by 7 bases, with 10 bases of the junction left unmatched. CDR1 SNHLY and CDR2 FYNNEI come from the germline V gene. The CDR3 consists of 15 residues. CDR3 coding DNA: TGTGCCAGCGCCGATTGGCTAGCGGGAGGAAATGAGCAGTTCTTC. Its translation is CASADWLAGGNEQFF.

The J gene is TRBJ2-3, the V gene TRBV7-2; D perhaps matches TRBD2 (6 bases). The CDR3 has 15 residues. CDR1 SGHTA and CDR2 FQGNSA come from the germline V gene. V lost 1 base and J 2 bases, leaving 10 bases between the germline ends. The CDR3 DNA is TGTGCCAGCAGCTTAGAGAGCGGGCCCACAGATACGCAGTATTTT. Protein: CASSLESGPTDTQYF.

This chain uses TRBV12-3 or TRBV12-4 with TRBJ2-3; D is unresolved. The CDR3 extends over 13 amino acids. Deletions cut 4 bases from V and 3 bases from J, with 8 bases between. CDR3 nucleotides: TGTGCCAGCAGTTCAACGGTTACAGATACGCAGTATTTT. Its protein product is CASSSTVTDTQYF.

The V call is TRBV19, the J call TRBJ2-2, with TRBD2 identical over 11 bases. The V and J ends lost 3 bases and 5 bases, in that order; junction bases with no gene match: 5. This CDR3 region has 16 residues. CDR1 LNHDA and CDR2 SQIVND come from the germline V gene (reference sequence). CDR3 residues: CASSILRTSGTGELFF. The CDR3 bases are TGTGCCAGTAGTATCCTCCGGACTAGCGGGACCGGGGAGCTGTTTTTT. Combining the CDR3 with reference TRBV19 and TRBJ2-2 gives the whole variable domain DGGITQSPKYLFRKEGQNVTLSCEQNLNHDAMYWYRQDPGQGLRLIYYSQIVNDFQKGDIAEGYSVSREKKESFPLTVTSAQKNPTAFYLCASSILRTSGTGELFFGEGSRLTVL.

J is TRBJ2-1 and V is TRBV14; 8 positions agree with TRBD2. The CDR3 covers 14 residues. V gave up 3 bases and J gave up 10 bases; unmatched junction bases: 8. Germline loops: CDR1 SGHDN, CDR2 FVKESK. This CDR3 is CASSHARTSREQFF. The CDR3 DNA reads TGTGCCAGCAGCCATGCCCGGACTAGCAGGGAGCAGTTCTTC.

This chain uses TRBV9 with TRBJ2-7; 7 nucleotides match TRBD1. Germline CDR1 SGDLS, CDR2 YYNGEE. The CDR3 covers 13 residues. V trimming: 4 bases; J trimming: 2 bases; junction bases outside the gene matches: 3. CDR3 in amino acids: CASSPGQTYEQYF. The CDR3 DNA reads as TGTGCCAGCAGCCCGGGACAGACCTACGAGCAGTACTTC.